This TCR beta chain was captured by sequencing in a study of T cells in Graves' hyperthyroidism and ophthalmopathy. RNA transcripts yielded amplified TCR beta CDR3 regions. TCR CDR3 underwent first-round RT-PCR with the HTBI primer set. Each CDR3 protein gets one entry after TCRdb re-called the multiplex PCR reads with MiXCR. The sample comprises hundreds of thousands of distinct CDR3 sequences, roughly 40% of which are singletons, and around 9.3% rests with the top ten. Germline CDR1 is MGHRA and CDR2 is YSYEKL. CDR3 length: 13 amino acids. V was shortened by 2 bases and J by 7 bases, with 8 bases between the two germline ends.

The chain uses TRBV4-1 and TRBJ1-4; D not resolved. The receptor comes from a man aged 18 to 35 with Graves' hyperthyroidism. The specimen was blood. Here the CDR3 DNA reads TGCGCCAGCAGCCAATGGGAGTCTGAAAAACTGTTTTTT. Its protein is CASSQWESEKLFF.